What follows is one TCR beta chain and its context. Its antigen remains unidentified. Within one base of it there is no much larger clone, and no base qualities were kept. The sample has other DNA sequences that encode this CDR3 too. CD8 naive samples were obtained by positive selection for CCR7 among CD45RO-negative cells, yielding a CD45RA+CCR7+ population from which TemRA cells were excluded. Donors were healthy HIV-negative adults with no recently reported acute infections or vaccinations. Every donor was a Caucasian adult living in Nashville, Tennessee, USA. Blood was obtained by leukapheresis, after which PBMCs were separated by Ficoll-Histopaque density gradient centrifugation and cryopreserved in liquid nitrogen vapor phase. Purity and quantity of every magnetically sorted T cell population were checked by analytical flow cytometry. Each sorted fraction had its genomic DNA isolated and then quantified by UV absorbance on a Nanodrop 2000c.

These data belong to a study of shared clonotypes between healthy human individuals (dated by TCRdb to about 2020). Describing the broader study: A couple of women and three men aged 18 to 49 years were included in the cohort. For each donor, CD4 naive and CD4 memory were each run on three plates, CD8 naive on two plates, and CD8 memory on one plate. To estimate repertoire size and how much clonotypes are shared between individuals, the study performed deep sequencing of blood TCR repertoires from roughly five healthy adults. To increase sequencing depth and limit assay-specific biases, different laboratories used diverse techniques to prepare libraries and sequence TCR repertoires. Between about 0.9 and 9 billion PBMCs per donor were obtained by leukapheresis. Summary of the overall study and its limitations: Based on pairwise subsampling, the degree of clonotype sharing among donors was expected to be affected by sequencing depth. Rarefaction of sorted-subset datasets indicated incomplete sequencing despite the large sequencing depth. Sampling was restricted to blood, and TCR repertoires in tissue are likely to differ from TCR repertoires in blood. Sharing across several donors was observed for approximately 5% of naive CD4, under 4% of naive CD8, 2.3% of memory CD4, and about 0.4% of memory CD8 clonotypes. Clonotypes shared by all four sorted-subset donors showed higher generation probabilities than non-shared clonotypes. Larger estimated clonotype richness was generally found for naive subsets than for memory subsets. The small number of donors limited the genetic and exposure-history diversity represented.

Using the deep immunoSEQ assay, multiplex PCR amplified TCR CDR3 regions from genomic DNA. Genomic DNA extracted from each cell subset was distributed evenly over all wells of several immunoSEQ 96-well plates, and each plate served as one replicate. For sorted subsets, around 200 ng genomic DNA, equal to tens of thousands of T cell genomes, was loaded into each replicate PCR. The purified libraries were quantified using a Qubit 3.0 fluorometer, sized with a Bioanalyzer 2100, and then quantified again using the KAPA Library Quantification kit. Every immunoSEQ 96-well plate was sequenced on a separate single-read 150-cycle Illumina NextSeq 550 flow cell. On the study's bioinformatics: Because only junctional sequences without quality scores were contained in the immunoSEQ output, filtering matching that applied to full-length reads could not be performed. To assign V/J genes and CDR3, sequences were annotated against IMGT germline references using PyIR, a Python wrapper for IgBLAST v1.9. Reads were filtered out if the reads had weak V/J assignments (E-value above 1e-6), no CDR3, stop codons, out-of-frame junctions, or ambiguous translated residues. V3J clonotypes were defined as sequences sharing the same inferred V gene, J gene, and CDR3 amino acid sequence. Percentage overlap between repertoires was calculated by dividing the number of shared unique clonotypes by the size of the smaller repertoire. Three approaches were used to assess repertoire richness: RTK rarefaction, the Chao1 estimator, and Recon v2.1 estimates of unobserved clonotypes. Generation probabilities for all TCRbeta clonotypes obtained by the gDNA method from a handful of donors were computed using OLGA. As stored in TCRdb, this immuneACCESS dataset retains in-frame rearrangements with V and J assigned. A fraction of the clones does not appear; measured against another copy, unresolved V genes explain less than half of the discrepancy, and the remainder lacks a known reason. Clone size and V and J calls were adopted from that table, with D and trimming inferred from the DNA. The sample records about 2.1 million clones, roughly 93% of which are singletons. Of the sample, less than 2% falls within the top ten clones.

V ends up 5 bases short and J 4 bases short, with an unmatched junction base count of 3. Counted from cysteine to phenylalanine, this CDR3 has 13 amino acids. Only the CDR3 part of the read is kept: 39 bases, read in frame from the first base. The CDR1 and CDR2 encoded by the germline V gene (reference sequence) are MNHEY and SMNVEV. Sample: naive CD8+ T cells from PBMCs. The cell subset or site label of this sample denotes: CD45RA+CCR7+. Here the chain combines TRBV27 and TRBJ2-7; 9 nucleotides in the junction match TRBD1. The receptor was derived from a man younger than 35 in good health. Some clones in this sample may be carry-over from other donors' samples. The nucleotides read TGTGCCAGCAGTGTGACAGGGGGATACGAGCAGTACTTC. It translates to CASSVTGGYEQYF.